One sample yielded the 31 T cell receptor beta chains listed below, sequenced in a study of T cell repertoires in cytomegalovirus infection (dated by TCRdb to between 2018 and 2020). The instrument was an Illumina HiSeq 1500. TCRdb trimmed the raw reads at Q25, called clones with MiXCR and kept productive beta chains. Entries are consolidated by CDR3 protein sequence, retaining the most common genes and DNA. The sample has hundreds of thousands of distinct CDR3 sequences on record, about a third of them singletons. The top ten clones comprise around an eighth of the sample. This specimen's treatment or condition label, per the study, means: in vitro stimulation with specific CMV peptide epitopes to enrich CMV-specific T cells. No antigen has been assigned to these receptors. Sequences were derived from cultured CD8+ T cells from PBMCs, sampled from culture after CMV antigen stimulation. These receptors came from a human donor in good health (CMV status not recorded). Some clones in this sample may be carry-over from other donors' samples.

The chain carries TRBV19 and TRBJ1-5; 9 nucleotides agree with TRBD1. Germline trimming cut 11 bases from V and 6 bases from J; bases unmatched to any gene: 5. This CDR3 has 12 amino acids. Germline V gives CDR1 LNHDA, CDR2 SQIVND (reference sequence). CDR3 nucleotide sequence: TGTGCCGCTGGACAGGGGACTCAGCCCCAGCATTTT. This gives the protein CAAGQGTQPQHF.

This clonotype showed up many times. The genes are TRBV7-8 and TRBJ2-7, with D unresolved. This CDR3 is built from 12 residues. The germline CDR1 and CDR2 sequences are SGHVS and FQNEAQ. The ends were cut back, 1 base at V and 12 bases at J, with 13 bases in the middle. CDR3 amino acids: CASSLDAGFAYF. Here the CDR3 DNA reads TGTGCCAGCAGCTTAGACGCCGGCTTTGCGTACTTC.

The table lists this clonotype with many counts. This sequence joins TRBV7-8 and TRBJ1-2; possibly TRBD1 for D (5 bases). Per the germline V gene, CDR1 is SGHVS and CDR2 is FQNEAQ. This CDR3 contains 15 residues. Trimming left V 9 bases short and J 0 bases short, with 17 bases between. The CDR3 coding sequence is TGTGCCAGTCAGGGTGGTTCGGAGTCTAACTATGGCTACACCTTC. Amino acids: CASQGGSESNYGYTF.

The chain couples TRBV28 to TRBJ1-3; TRBD1 aligns across 9 bases. Germline assignment: CDR1 MDHEN and CDR2 SYDVKM. This CDR3 has 16 residues. V shed 5 bases, J shed 8 bases, and the junction held 13 bases outside the gene matches. This CDR3 is CASSPPRDRVDYTIYF. For the CDR3, the DNA is TGTGCCAGCAGTCCCCCCCGGGACAGGGTAGATTACACCATATATTTT.

This clonotype was observed at least ten times. The CDR3: CASKTGYEQYF. For the CDR3, the DNA is TGTGCCAGCAAGACAGGGTACGAGCAGTACTTC. The chain couples TRBV6-1 to TRBJ2-7; 7 bases map to TRBD1. With 7 bases clipped from V and 4 bases from J, the junction kept 1 base outside the gene matches. The CDR3 runs 11 residues. In germline, CDR1 is MNHNS, CDR2 SASEGT.

This clonotype was found a few times. The chain is built from TRBV7-9 and TRBJ2-3; no clear D gene. Germline loops: CDR1 SEHNR, CDR2 FQNEAQ (reference sequence). This CDR3 is 13 amino acids long. V was shortened by 10 bases and J by 4 bases, with 15 bases between the two germline ends. DNA of the CDR3: TGTGCCATCCCACATATTCCTTCAGATACGCAGTATTTT. It is translated as CAIPHIPSDTQYF.

This chain connects TRBV19 to TRBJ1-6, with D unresolved. CDR3 length: 13 amino acids. CDR1 and CDR2 (germline): LNHDA, SQIVND (reference sequence). V dropped 7 bases and J dropped 9 bases, with 13 bases sitting between them. The CDR3 DNA reads as TGTGCCAGTAAGAACAGCGGAGTTTCACCCCTCCACTTT. As protein: CASKNSGVSPLHF.

This clonotype was seen at least ten times. This chain joins TRBV7-9 and TRBJ1-6; 8 bases map to TRBD1. Losses at the gene ends were 5 bases for V and 4 bases for J; bases not matched to a gene: 10. The CDR3 spans 17 residues. In germline, CDR1 is SEHNR, CDR2 FQNEAQ (reference sequence). CDR3: CASSRLQGDQYNSPLHF. For the CDR3, the DNA is TGTGCCAGCAGCCGTTTACAGGGGGATCAGTATAATTCACCCCTCCACTTT.

This clonotype was detected only a few times. The chain's CDR3 is CAAPGREDNEQFF. CDR3 nucleotide sequence: TGTGCCGCACCGGGGCGCGAGGACAATGAGCAGTTCTTC. The chain recombines TRBV19 with TRBJ2-1; D may correspond to TRBD1 or TRBD2 (5 bases each). CDR1 and CDR2 (germline): LNHDA, SQIVND (reference sequence). This CDR3 has 13 residues. V gave up 11 bases and J gave up 5 bases, with 16 bases separating them.

The chain carries TRBV6-5 and TRBJ2-5, with D perhaps TRBD2 (7 bases). V was shortened by 6 bases and J by 4 bases, with 15 bases between the two germline ends. The CDR3 is 14 residues long. Germline CDR1 and CDR2: MNHEY and SVGAGI. CDR3 bases: TGTGCCAGCAGCGAGGGGGGGGCGAGAGAGACCCAGTACTTC. Protein: CASSEGGARETQYF.

The chain is built from TRBV18 and TRBJ2-5; 9 bases agree with TRBD2. Germline V lookup: CDR1 KGHSH, CDR2 LQKENI. The CDR3 is 16 residues long. Trimming took 2 bases from V and 0 from J; bases not matched to a gene: 4. The CDR3 DNA reads as TGTGCCAGCTCACCAGTAGCGGGGGCGAACCAAGAGACCCAGTACTTC. Its translation: CASSPVAGANQETQYF.

The J gene is TRBJ1-2, the V gene TRBV2; D uncertain. This CDR3 region has 15 residues. Per the germline V gene, CDR1 is SNHLY and CDR2 is FYNNEI. Trimming took off 7 bases at V and 3 bases at J, with 18 bases between the two ends. CDR3 coding DNA: TGTGCCAGCACCGGAGGTGGGGAGGGAGACTATGGCTACACCTTC. Translated, it gives CASTGGGEGDYGYTF.

This clonotype was seen only a few times. V and J are TRBV7-9 and TRBJ1-5; D gene uncertain. The CDR3 runs 14 residues. V lost 5 bases and J 0 bases, leaving 8 bases between the germline ends. CDR1 is SEHNR and CDR2 is FQNEAQ in the germline V gene (reference sequence). As DNA, the CDR3 is TGTGCCAGCAGCATGGACGGTAGCAATCAGCCCCAGCATTTT. Amino acids: CASSMDGSNQPQHF. The whole variable domain, filled in from reference TRBV7-9 and TRBJ1-5, reads DTGVSQNPRHKITKRGQNVTFRCDPISEHNRLYWYRQTLGQGPEFLTYFQNEAQLEKSRLLSDRFSAERPKGSFSTLEIQRTEQGDSAMYLCASSMDGSNQPQHFGDGTRLSIL.

This clonotype was seen a handful of times. The chain employs TRBV10-2 and TRBJ2-1; 7 bases are a match to TRBD2. Germline V gene data show CDR1 as WSHSY and CDR2 as SAAADI. J lost 3 bases, V lost 10 bases, and 9 bases had no gene match. This CDR3 has 14 amino acids. The CDR3 is CATDGLADYNEQFF. The CDR3 DNA sequence: TGCGCCACCGACGGGCTAGCGGACTACAATGAGCAGTTCTTC.

The J gene is TRBJ1-2, the V gene TRBV13; TRBD1 aligns across 7 bases. The CDR3 runs 14 residues. The germline V gene has CDR1 PRHDT and CDR2 FYEKMQ (reference sequence). Trimming at V came to 4 bases and at J to 4 bases, leaving 6 bases not matched to a gene. CDR3 region: CASSSARGFYGYTF. The CDR3 DNA follows: TGTGCCAGCAGCTCAGCCAGGGGGTTCTATGGCTACACCTTC. The entire variable domain, with the rest obtained from reference TRBV13 and TRBJ1-2, is as follows: AAGVIQSPRHLIKEKRETATLKCYPIPRHDTVYWYQQGPGQDPQFLISFYEKMQSDKGSIPDRFSAQQFSDYHSELNMSSLELGDSALYFCASSSARGFYGYTFGSGTRLTVV.

This clonotype has a handful of counts. This rearrangement joins TRBV6-2 or TRBV6-3 to TRBJ1-3, with no clear D. Germline loops: CDR1 MNHEY, CDR2 SVGEGT. The CDR3 runs 15 residues. Deletions cut 6 bases from V and 0 bases from J, with 12 bases between. CDR3 protein: CASSLVGTSGNTIYF. The CDR3 region has the DNA TGTGCCAGCAGCCTTGTGGGCACCTCTGGAAACACCATATATTTT.

The rearrangement joins TRBV2 to TRBJ1-2; 8 bases map to TRBD1. Germline lookup yields CDR1 SNHLY and CDR2 FYNNEI. V dropped 7 bases and J dropped 1; count of bases not matched to a gene: 2. This CDR3 contains 13 residues. The CDR3 is CASTGQGNYGYTF. CDR3 nucleotides: TGTGCCAGCACAGGACAGGGTAACTATGGCTACACCTTC.

This clonotype was counted at least ten times. One end of the junction is discordant with germline, which a read error may explain. V is TRBV7-7 and J is TRBJ2-3; TRBD2 matches at 7 bases. The CDR3 has 15 amino acids. Germline CDR1 reads SSHAT; CDR2 reads FNYEAQ (reference sequence). The CDR3, as DNA: TGTGCTAGCAGCTTACGGGTTAGCGGGTCAGATACGCAGTATTTT. Amino acids: CASSLRVSGSDTQYF.

This clonotype was counted only a few times. V gene TRBV5-1 combines with J gene TRBJ2-3; D perhaps matches TRBD2 (6 bases). Germline CDR1 and CDR2: SGHRS and YFSETQ. The V gene lost 6 bases and the J gene lost 2 bases, with 16 bases spanning the gap. This CDR3 region has 15 residues. This CDR3 reads CASTAGILVTDTQYF. CDR3 coding DNA: TGCGCCAGCACGGCGGGGATATTGGTCACAGATACGCAGTATTTT.

This chain links TRBV4-1 with TRBJ2-3, with 9 bases identical to TRBD2. Germline CDR1 is MGHRA and CDR2 is YSYEKL. The CDR3 contains 17 residues. The junction had 13 bases not matched to a gene; V was cut back by 4 bases and J by 5 bases. CDR3 in DNA: TGCGCCAGCAGCCTCTCGTCTCTAGCGGGGCGGGAAGATACGCAGTATTTT. Its protein product is CASSLSSLAGREDTQYF.

V and J are TRBV19 and TRBJ1-1; weak D call: TRBD1 (6 bases). The CDR3 length is 19 residues. The V gene lost 5 bases and the J gene lost 1 base, with 26 bases spanning the gap. Germline CDR1 and CDR2: LNHDA and SQIVND (reference sequence). This chain's CDR3 is CASSRLAPVLDRENTEAFF. The CDR3 nucleotides are TGTGCCAGTAGTCGGTTAGCCCCAGTTCTGGACAGAGAGAACACTGAAGCTTTCTTT.

This clonotype came up many times. V usage is TRBV25-1 and J usage is TRBJ1-6, with TRBD1 as a possible D gene (5 bases). CDR1 is MGHDK and CDR2 is SYGVNS in the germline V gene. V was pared by 3 bases and J by 7 bases, with 13 bases between. CDR3 length: 15 residues. The CDR3 loop is CASSESTRQNSPLHF. DNA of the CDR3: TGTGCCAGCAGTGAGTCAACGAGACAGAATTCACCCCTCCACTTT.

The genes are TRBV27 and TRBJ1-2; D possibly corresponds to TRBD1 (6 bases). Germline-derived CDR1 and CDR2 are MNHEY and SMNVEV (reference sequence). V lost 4 bases and J 1 base, leaving 10 bases between the germline ends. This CDR3 contains 14 residues. The CDR3 DNA is TGTGCCAGCAGTTACTCACAGGGTAACTATGGCTACACCTTC. Amino acid sequence: CASSYSQGNYGYTF.

The chain uses TRBV9 and TRBJ2-1; 10 bases align to TRBD2. Germline V lookup: CDR1 SGDLS, CDR2 YYNGEE. Trimming cost V 5 bases and J 3 bases; bases outside gene matches: 8. The CDR3 extends over 16 amino acids. CDR3 bases: TGTGCCAGCAGATATTATACTAGCGGGGACTACAATGAGCAGTTCTTC. Translating it yields CASRYYTSGDYNEQFF.

V gene TRBV10-3 combines with J gene TRBJ2-4; 8 nucleotides agree with TRBD1. This CDR3 spans 19 amino acids. The germline V gene encodes CDR1 ENHRY and CDR2 SYGVKD. J was trimmed by 6 bases and V by 0 bases; bases with no gene match: 16. The CDR3 spells CAISESKLSLDRESNIQYF. Here the CDR3 DNA reads TGTGCCATCAGTGAGTCGAAGTTATCCCTGGACAGGGAATCAAACATTCAGTACTTC.

This chain uses TRBV5-6 with TRBJ1-5, with D possibly matching TRBD1 (6 bases). Trimming removed 4 bases at V and 5 bases at J, with 13 bases between. Germline loops: CDR1 SGHDT, CDR2 YYEEEE. The CDR3 sequence is 14 residues long. The DNA of the CDR3 is TGTGCCAGCAGCCGACTACAGGGAGATCAGCCCCAGCATTTT. Its translation is CASSRLQGDQPQHF.

A few counts support this clonotype. V is TRBV27 and J is TRBJ2-3; no clear D. This CDR3 contains 14 residues. Trimming stripped 1 base from V and 0 bases from J, with 5 bases between. In germline, CDR1 is MNHEY, CDR2 SMNVEV (reference sequence). The CDR3 protein is CASSLYPSTDTQYF. Here the CDR3 DNA reads TGTGCCAGCAGTTTATACCCTAGCACAGATACGCAGTATTTT.

The V call is TRBV28, the J call TRBJ1-2; D possibly corresponds to TRBD1 (6 bases). V lost 5 bases, J lost 3 bases, and 22 bases lay in between. Germline CDR1 is MDHEN and CDR2 is SYDVKM. The length of the CDR3 is 17 residues. DNA for the CDR3: TGTGCCAGCAGTCCCCCTTACAGGGTTGTTAAGGACTATGGCTACACCTTC. Translating it yields CASSPPYRVVKDYGYTF.

The chain joins TRBV3-1 to TRBJ1-1; 8 nucleotides align to TRBD1. There are 14 residues in the CDR3. V lost 0 bases and J lost 7; bases outside the gene matches: 4. CDR1 is LGHDT and CDR2 is YNNKEL in the germline V gene (reference sequence). CDR3 loop: CASSQETGGGEAFF. The CDR3 DNA reads TGTGCCAGCAGCCAAGAAACAGGGGGGGGTGAAGCTTTCTTT.

This clonotype was counted a few times. This chain uses TRBV6-6 with TRBJ2-2, with no clear D. From germline, CDR1 is MNHNY and CDR2 SVGAGI (reference sequence). The CDR3 length is 14 residues. With 0 bases removed from V and 7 bases from J, the gap between germline ends came to 9 bases. The CDR3 here is CASSYSNGGGELFF. The CDR3 DNA reads TGTGCCAGCAGTTACTCGAATGGCGGCGGGGAGCTGTTTTTT.

This clonotype was counted between two and nine times. This chain connects TRBV6-5 to TRBJ2-5; 10 bases match TRBD1. The CDR3 extends over 14 amino acids. J gave up 5 bases and V 8 bases, and 8 bases lay outside the gene matches. Germline-derived CDR1 and CDR2 are MNHEY and SVGAGI. The chain's CDR3 is CASGNDRGLETQYF. As DNA, the CDR3 is TGTGCCAGCGGTAACGACAGGGGGCTGGAGACCCAGTACTTC.